These 24 T cell receptor beta chains were all obtained from the same sample, sequenced in a study of blood T cell repertoires in COVID-19. Only in-frame clones appear in the TCRdb table, and some are missing; sequencing was by immunoSEQ multiplex PCR. The data show roughly 260,000 clones, roughly 86% seen once. Sequences were obtained from peripheral blood. These receptors were obtained from a woman in her 30s with COVID-19, enrolled during active disease.

The chain joins TRBV5-6 to TRBJ1-2; TRBD1 might be the D (5 bases). Looked up from germline, CDR1 is SGHDT and CDR2 is YYEEEE. This CDR3 region has 15 residues. Trimming pared 4 bases from V and 0 bases from J, leaving 13 bases between. The CDR3 nucleotides are TGTGCCAGCAGCCCATGGGGGAGGCCTAACTATGGCTACACCTTC. Translating gives CASSPWGRPNYGYTF.

The chain links TRBV6-6 to TRBJ1-1, with D possibly matching TRBD1 (5 bases). This CDR3 comprises 13 residues. Germline CDR1 is MNHNY and CDR2 is SVGAGI (reference sequence). V lost 5 bases and J lost 2, with 9 bases in between. CDR3: CASSAQGNTEAFF. CDR3 nucleotide sequence: TGTGCCAGCAGTGCCCAGGGTAACACTGAAGCTTTCTTT.

This clone was recorded a few times. The V and J genes are TRBV19 and TRBJ2-7; 15 positions match TRBD2. The CDR3 sequence is 14 residues long. Germline V gene sequence: CDR1 LNHDA, CDR2 SQIVND (reference sequence). V was pared by 3 bases and J by 6 bases, with 0 bases of the junction left unmatched. The chain's CDR3 is CASSMGLAGGEQYF. CDR3 bases: TGTGCCAGTAGTATGGGACTAGCGGGAGGCGAGCAGTACTTC.

The chain employs TRBV5-1 and TRBJ2-7; D remains ambiguous. V was trimmed by 4 bases and J by 0 bases, leaving 11 bases between them. The CDR3 is made up of 14 amino acids. CDR1 is SGHRS and CDR2 is YFSETQ in the germline V gene. Here the CDR3 DNA reads TGCGCCAGCAGCAGCACATCGGGCTCCTACGAGCAGTACTTC. The encoded protein is CASSSTSGSYEQYF.

V is TRBV5-1 and J is TRBJ2-7; TRBD2 agrees at 9 bases. Germline V gene sequence: CDR1 SGHRS, CDR2 YFSETQ. The V and J ends lost 0 bases and 6 bases, in that order; junction bases with no gene match: 7. This CDR3 spans 15 amino acids. The CDR3 DNA follows: TGCGCCAGCAGCTTGGCTGGCGGGAGGGGAGCCGAGCAGTACTTC. This sequence encodes CASSLAGGRGAEQYF.

The gene calls are TRBV28 and TRBJ2-3; D is unresolved. The CDR3 is 15 amino acids. Germline V gene lookup returns CDR1 MDHEN and CDR2 SYDVKM. Trimming cost V 8 bases and J 0 bases, with 15 bases left between them. CDR3 nucleotides: TGTGCCAGCCCCCCAGGCTCGTCTAGCACAGATACGCAGTATTTT. Encoded protein: CASPPGSSSTDTQYF.

This chain links TRBV6-5 with TRBJ1-2; D remains ambiguous. The V end lost 6 bases, the J end lost 4 bases, and 12 bases lay between the germline ends. CDR3 length: 13 amino acids. Germline V CDR1 and CDR2: MNHEY, SVGAGI. The CDR3 DNA reads TGTGCCAGCAGCCCAGACGGGAGCTATGGCTACACCTTC. As protein: CASSPDGSYGYTF.

The chain employs TRBV3-1 (or the pseudogene TRBV3-2) and TRBJ1-1, with 10 bases lining up with TRBD1. Germline loops: CDR1 LGHDT, CDR2 YNNKEL (reference sequence). CDR3 size: 13 residues. Unmatched junction bases numbered 2, after V lost 4 bases and J lost 6 bases. In nucleotides, the CDR3 is TGTGCCAGCAGCCGAGGGACAGGGGCTGAAGCTTTCTTT. Protein product: CASSRGTGAEAFF.

This clone was detected once. The chain carries TRBV6-4 and TRBJ2-1; D gene uncertain. V was trimmed by 7 bases and J by 0 bases, leaving 10 bases between them. CDR3 length: 14 amino acids. From germline, CDR1 is MRHNA and CDR2 SNTAGT. For the CDR3, the DNA is TGTGCCAGCAAACGACGGAGCTCCTACAATGAGCAGTTCTTC. As protein: CASKRRSSYNEQFF.

The chain carries TRBV11-2 and TRBJ2-5, with a tentative D call TRBD1 (5 bases). Germline V CDR1 and CDR2: SGHAT, FQNNGV. The CDR3 runs to 15 residues. The V end was cut by 0 bases, the J end by 9 bases, with 17 bases between. The CDR3 sequence: CASSLDQGRLVAQYF. CDR3 bases: TGTGCCAGCAGCTTAGATCAGGGCAGGTTAGTGGCCCAGTACTTC.

This chain connects TRBV6-6 to TRBJ2-1; D may be TRBD1 (6 bases). V was trimmed by 7 bases and J by 3 bases, leaving 16 bases between them. From germline, CDR1 is MNHNY and CDR2 SVGAGI (reference sequence). The CDR3 length is 15 residues. The CDR3 coding sequence is TGTGCCAGCACCCTACGGAAAGGGGGCTACAATGAGCAGTTCTTC. It is translated as CASTLRKGGYNEQFF.

The rearrangement joins TRBV30 to TRBJ1-1; D possibly corresponds to TRBD1 (6 bases). V was shortened by 4 bases and J by 5 bases, with 11 bases between the two germline ends. CDR1 GTSNPN and CDR2 SVGIG come from the germline V gene (reference sequence). The length of the CDR3 is 12 residues. CDR3 coding DNA: TGTGCCTGGACGGCAGGGACAACTGAAGCTTTCTTT. As protein: CAWTAGTTEAFF.

This clone was picked up a small number of times. This rearrangement joins TRBV28 to TRBJ1-2; no clear D. From germline, CDR1 is MDHEN and CDR2 SYDVKM. There are 16 residues in the CDR3. Trimming shortened V by 5 bases and J by 5 bases, and 21 bases separated the two germline ends. This CDR3 reads CASSTSGGPTTYGYTF. The CDR3 DNA follows: TGTGCCAGCAGTACCTCAGGAGGGCCAACTACATATGGCTACACCTTC.

The rearrangement uses TRBV7-9 and TRBJ1-4; perhaps TRBD1 as D (5 bases). There are 11 residues in the CDR3. From germline, CDR1 is SEHNR and CDR2 FQNEAQ (reference sequence). The V end was cut by 1 base, the J end by 12 bases, with 6 bases between. The CDR3 spells CASSLGQQLFF. In nucleotides, the CDR3 is TGTGCCAGCAGCTTAGGACAGCAACTGTTTTTT. The full variable domain, rest sourced from reference TRBV7-9 and TRBJ1-4, is DTGVSQNPRHKITKRGQNVTFRCDPISEHNRLYWYRQTLGQGPEFLTYFQNEAQLEKSRLLSDRFSAERPKGSFSTLEIQRTEQGDSAMYLCASSLGQQLFFGSGTQLSVL.

The rearrangement joins TRBV19 to TRBJ1-1; D remains unclear. The V gene's germline CDR1 is LNHDA and CDR2 SQIVND (reference sequence). Trimming took 5 bases from V and 0 from J, leaving 16 bases between them. The CDR3 loop spans 16 amino acids. The CDR3 coding sequence is TGTGCCAGTAGTGTCCGAGGGAGGGTGGTGAACACTGAAGCTTTCTTT. Its translation is CASSVRGRVVNTEAFF.

This chain connects TRBV25-1 to TRBJ1-1; a weak D match, TRBD1 (5 bases). There are 13 residues in the CDR3. Germline assignment: CDR1 MGHDK and CDR2 SYGVNS. Between the trimmed V and J ends, which lost 6 bases and 1 base, there was a span of 9 bases. The CDR3 DNA reads TGTGCCAGCAGGGGGAGGGGGAACACTGAAGCTTTCTTT. This translates into CASRGRGNTEAFF.

This clone was observed once. This chain joins TRBV29-1 and TRBJ2-1; D might be TRBD2 (5 bases). Per germline, CDR1 SQVTM and CDR2 ANQGSEA. There are 13 residues in the CDR3. Between the trimmed V and J ends, which lost 0 bases and 9 bases, there was a span of 12 bases. The CDR3 nucleotides are TGCAGCGTTGAAGATTACCTAGCCGGTGAGCAGTTCTTC. Translation: CSVEDYLAGEQFF.

This chain connects TRBV2 to TRBJ1-2; TRBD1 is a possible D gene (5 bases). The CDR3 totals 12 residues. V lost 7 bases and J 7 bases, leaving 13 bases between the germline ends. Germline-derived CDR1 and CDR2 are SNHLY and FYNNEI. The CDR3 loop is CASKLLQGGYTF. The CDR3 DNA reads TGTGCCAGCAAGCTATTGCAGGGTGGCTACACCTTC.

The chain uses TRBV5-4 and TRBJ1-2; a weak D match, TRBD1 (6 bases). V was cut by 4 bases and J by 2 bases, with 15 bases left in between. The CDR3 runs 15 residues. Germline CDR1 SGHNT, CDR2 YYREEE (reference sequence). CDR3 DNA sequence: TGTGCCAGCAGCCCAGGACAGTTCTGGAACTATGGCTACACCTTC. This translates into CASSPGQFWNYGYTF.

This chain joins TRBV10-3 and TRBJ1-1, with D possibly TRBD1 on 5 matching bases. CDR1 and CDR2 from the germline V gene are ENHRY and SYGVKD. V lost 0 bases, J lost 1 base, and 9 bases lay in between. The CDR3 is made up of 15 amino acids. The CDR3 loop is CAISESGPRNTEAFF. The CDR3 region has the DNA TGTGCCATCAGTGAGTCGGGGCCGAGGAACACTGAAGCTTTCTTT.

The rearrangement links TRBV28 to TRBJ1-5; 7 nucleotides agree with TRBD1. The junction had 8 bases not matched to a gene; V was cut back by 2 bases and J by 7 bases. CDR1 MDHEN and CDR2 SYDVKM come from the germline V gene. The CDR3 is 15 residues long. CDR3 sequence: CASSLRRGRGQPQHF. CDR3 nucleotide sequence: TGTGCCAGCAGTTTACGAAGGGGGCGAGGACAGCCCCAGCATTTT.

The rearrangement joins TRBV27 to TRBJ1-1; D is possibly TRBD1 (6 bases). V was pared by 4 bases and J by 0 bases, with 15 bases between. The CDR3 sequence is 16 residues long. Germline V gene sequence: CDR1 MNHEY, CDR2 SMNVEV (reference sequence). DNA for the CDR3: TGTGCCAGCAGTTCGGAAACCGGGACATTGAACACTGAAGCTTTCTTT. Residues: CASSSETGTLNTEAFF.

The V and J genes are TRBV5-1 and TRBJ2-5; maybe TRBD2 (6 bases). This CDR3 region has 9 residues. Trimming removed 10 bases at V and 14 bases at J, with 15 bases between. Germline CDR1 and CDR2: SGHRS and YFSETQ. CDR3 sequence reads: CALTGDGYF. The DNA of the CDR3 is TGCGCCCTGACGGGGGACGGATACTTC. Drawing the rest from reference TRBV5-1 and TRBJ2-5, the complete variable domain is KAGVTQTPRYLIKTRGQQVTLSCSPISGHRSVSWYQQTPGQGLQFLFEYFSETQRNKGNFPGRFSGRQFSNSRSEMNVSTLELGDSALYLCALTGDGYFGPGTRLLVL.

This chain joins TRBV28 and TRBJ2-1; 9 bases align to TRBD2. The CDR3 has 16 amino acids. Germline-derived CDR1 and CDR2 are MDHEN and SYDVKM. The junction had 3 bases not matched to a gene; V was cut back by 3 bases and J by 0 bases. CDR3 DNA sequence: TGTGCCAGCAGTTTCGCGACTAGCGGCTCCTACAATGAGCAGTTCTTC. This codes for CASSFATSGSYNEQFF.